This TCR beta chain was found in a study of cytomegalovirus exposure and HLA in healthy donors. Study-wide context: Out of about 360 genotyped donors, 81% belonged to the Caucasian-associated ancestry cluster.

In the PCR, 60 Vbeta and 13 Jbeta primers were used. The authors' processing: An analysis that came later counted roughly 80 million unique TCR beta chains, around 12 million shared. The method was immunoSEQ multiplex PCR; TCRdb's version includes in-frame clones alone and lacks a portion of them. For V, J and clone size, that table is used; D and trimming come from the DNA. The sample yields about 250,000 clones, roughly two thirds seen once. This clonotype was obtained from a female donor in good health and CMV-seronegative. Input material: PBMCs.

The CDR3 protein is CASSIVSRYMNTEAFF. CDR3 DNA: TGTGCCAGTAGTATAGTGAGCAGGTACATGAACACTGAAGCTTTCTTT. The chain uses TRBV19 and TRBJ1-1; D gene ambiguous. V gave up 1 base and J gave up 0 bases, with 12 bases separating them. The CDR3 length is 16 residues. In germline, CDR1 is LNHDA, CDR2 SQIVND (reference sequence).